This TCR beta chain originates from a study of molecular identifiers for immune sequencing clone quantification. Study results and limitations: Clones that had above 20 RNA copies took up over 98% of effector molecules but under 1% in naive cells.

The CDR3 is 14 amino acids. Germline V gives CDR1 DFQATT, CDR2 SNEGSKA (reference sequence). Libraries for naive CD8 T cells, which were made from approximately 20,000 to 980,000 sorted cells, drew on 10%, 30% or 50% of the RNA. Sorting recovered naive CD8 T cells on a CD8+CD4-CCR7+CD45RA+ profile. TCRdb re-analysed the PCR reads in MiXCR, keeping a single row per CDR3 protein. The sample carries about 630,000 distinct CDR3 sequences, around 25% recorded once. To note about this clonotype: Its antigen is still unknown. A much larger clonotype is one base distant, so this may be a read error.

Source material: naive CD8+ T cells from blood, with Jurkat cell RNA spiked in. Described subset: FACS-sorted CD8+CD4-CCR7+CD45RA+ naive T cells. The clonotype originates from a human donor in good health. Some libraries in this study had Jurkat cell RNA spiked in. The chain carries TRBV20-1 and TRBJ2-7, with a tentative D call TRBD2 (5 bases). CDR3 residues: CSAGDLGRDYEQYF. CDR3 nucleotide sequence: TGCAGTGCTGGAGATCTAGGGAGAGACTACGAGCAGTACTTC.